The clone carrying this T cell receptor (beta chain) turned up a few times. This sample is drawn from a study of T-cell memory formation after mild COVID-19. Study-level background: TCR clustering was largely donor specific.

TCRdb independently ran MiXCR on the 5' RACE reads; one entry per CDR3 protein. The sample yields 57,000 or so distinct CDR3 sequences, about 9.4% seen once. Trimming took off 1 base at V and 4 bases at J, with 13 bases between the two ends. Germline V gives CDR1 SGHTA, CDR2 FQGNSA. The CDR3 loop spans 15 amino acids. Sequencing input: PBMCs or a T cell subset sorted from them (not recorded which). The V gene is TRBV7-2, the J gene TRBJ1-1; D is undetermined. The source is a man younger than 35 who had mild COVID-19 (a few samples of this study predate the infection). Cell type and time point are not known. DNA of the CDR3: TGTGCCAGCAGCTTAGGGGTTGCGTTGCCCACTGAAGCTTTCTTT. This translates into CASSLGVALPTEAFF.